These 18 T cell receptor beta chains were all obtained from the same sample, sequenced in a study of blood T cell repertoires in COVID-19. Data came from immunoSEQ multiplex PCR; TCRdb stores just in-frame clones and leaves some out. Counted here are more than 200,000 clones, 88% occurring once; the ten biggest clones make up approximately 1.8%. Sequences were obtained from peripheral blood. The receptor source for this set is a man aged 65 to 79 with acute or convalescent COVID-19.

The chain is built from TRBV4-1 and TRBJ2-2, with 10 bases identical to TRBD2. Germline CDR1 is MGHRA and CDR2 is YSYEKL. This CDR3 is built from 18 residues. Trimming cost V 0 bases and J 0 bases; bases outside gene matches: 4. The CDR3 loop reads CASSQEEAGGPNTGELFF. CDR3 DNA sequence: TGCGCCAGCAGCCAAGAAGAAGCGGGAGGGCCGAACACCGGGGAGCTGTTTTTT.

This clone was seen once. This rearrangement joins TRBV2 to TRBJ1-1, with D possibly being TRBD1 (5 bases). Germline-derived CDR1 and CDR2 are SNHLY and FYNNEI. V dropped 6 bases and J dropped 0 bases, with 17 bases sitting between them. This CDR3 spans 16 amino acids. The CDR3 region has the DNA TGTGCCAGCAGGATAGATTCCGGGACTCTGAACACTGAAGCTTTCTTT. Protein: CASRIDSGTLNTEAFF.

This chain connects TRBV28 to TRBJ1-4; D is perhaps TRBD1 (5 bases). Germline CDR1 MDHEN, CDR2 SYDVKM. CDR3 size: 14 residues. The ends were cut back, 8 bases at V and 3 bases at J, with 13 bases in the middle. CDR3 in DNA: TGTGCCAGCTCAGGGCGAAGAGCTAATGAAAAACTGTTTTTT. Protein: CASSGRRANEKLFF.

The chain employs TRBV7-2 and TRBJ2-7; no definite D call. Germline CDR1 SGHTA, CDR2 FQGNSA. The CDR3 spans 16 residues. V was clipped by 0 bases and J by 0 bases, with 12 bases between them. The CDR3 is CASSLASGANSYEQYF. Written as DNA, the CDR3 is TGTGCCAGCAGCTTAGCGTCGGGTGCTAACTCCTACGAGCAGTACTTC.

The chain recombines TRBV27 with TRBJ2-7; 8 nucleotides line up with TRBD1. Germline V CDR1 and CDR2: MNHEY, SMNVEV (reference sequence). The CDR3 contains 15 residues. V lost 5 bases and J lost 2; bases outside the gene matches: 8. DNA for the CDR3: TGTGCCAGCAGTCCAATTCAGGGGGCTACCTACGAGCAGTACTTC. Protein: CASSPIQGATYEQYF.

The gene calls are TRBV5-6 and TRBJ2-1; 7 positions match TRBD1. CDR3 length: 16 amino acids. V was pared by 4 bases and J by 1 base, with 8 bases of the junction left unmatched. Germline CDR1 and CDR2: SGHDT and YYEEEE. The CDR3 sequence: CASSPRTGYSYNEQFF. The CDR3 DNA sequence: TGTGCCAGCAGCCCCAGGACAGGCTATTCCTACAATGAGCAGTTCTTC.

The CDR3 DNA follows: TGTGCCAGTAGTATGCGGGGCCGCACAGATACGCAGTATTTT. Its translation: CASSMRGRTDTQYF. The rearrangement uses TRBV19 and TRBJ2-3, with D possibly matching TRBD2 (6 bases). V was shortened by 3 bases and J by 1 base, with 8 bases between the two germline ends. The germline V gene has CDR1 LNHDA and CDR2 SQIVND (reference sequence). This CDR3 has 14 amino acids.

The chain employs TRBV12-3 or TRBV12-4 and TRBJ2-5, with D hard to call. The CDR3 consists of 12 residues. The germline V and J ends were trimmed by 5 bases and 5 bases, with 9 bases remaining between them. The CDR3 coding sequence is TGTGCCAGCAGTCCCCCCGGGGAGACCCAGTACTTC. It encodes CASSPPGETQYF.

The chain employs TRBV28 and TRBJ2-7; 8 bases line up with TRBD2. V shed 6 bases, J shed 6 bases, and the junction held 13 bases outside the gene matches. The germline V gene encodes CDR1 MDHEN and CDR2 SYDVKM. The CDR3 has 15 residues. The CDR3 spells CASSFGGAGKGEQYF. Written as DNA, the CDR3 is TGTGCCAGCAGCTTCGGGGGGGCAGGGAAAGGCGAGCAGTACTTC.

This clone came up once. This chain connects TRBV30 to TRBJ2-3, with D unclear. The V and J ends lost 6 bases and 4 bases respectively, with 11 bases between them. Per the germline V gene, CDR1 is GTSNPN and CDR2 is SVGIG (reference sequence). CDR3 length: 12 amino acids. The CDR3, as DNA: TGTGCCTGCTCGGAGCTGTCAGATACGCAGTATTTT. Translation: CACSELSDTQYF.

The chain joins TRBV5-1 to TRBJ2-3; no definite D call. The CDR3 covers 14 residues. Deletions cut 4 bases from V and 3 bases from J, with 12 bases between. CDR1 SGHRS and CDR2 YFSETQ come from the germline V gene. The CDR3 region has the DNA TGCGCCAGCAGCGACCTAGGTGAGACAGATACGCAGTATTTT. This encodes CASSDLGETDTQYF.

The J gene is TRBJ2-5, the V gene TRBV20-1; D unresolved. CDR1 and CDR2 from the germline V gene are DFQATT and SNEGSKA (reference sequence). Trimming left V 3 bases short and J 5 bases short, with 16 bases between. This CDR3 has 14 residues. CDR3: CSASGYSKWETQYF. In DNA form, the CDR3 reads TGCAGTGCTAGTGGCTACTCCAAGTGGGAGACCCAGTACTTC.

The J gene is TRBJ2-7, the V gene TRBV19; D is unclear. The CDR3 is 14 amino acids. The V gene lost 5 bases and the J gene lost 3 bases, with 14 bases spanning the gap. The germline V gene has CDR1 LNHDA and CDR2 SQIVND (reference sequence). The CDR3 nucleotides are TGTGCCAGTAGTGGCGGCAAGACGATCTACGAGCAGTACTTC. Its protein is CASSGGKTIYEQYF.

This chain connects TRBV4-1 to TRBJ2-3; 12 bases line up with TRBD2. Per the germline V gene, CDR1 is MGHRA and CDR2 is YSYEKL. CDR3 size: 17 residues. V gave up 2 bases and J gave up 0 bases; unmatched junction bases: 3. The chain's CDR3 is CASSQWTSGISTDTQYF. CDR3 bases: TGCGCCAGCAGCCAATGGACTAGCGGGATTAGCACAGATACGCAGTATTTT.

The chain employs TRBV6-5 and TRBJ1-5; no definite D call. Looked up from germline, CDR1 is MNHEY and CDR2 is SVGAGI. The CDR3 is 12 residues long. V was trimmed by 7 bases and J by 5 bases, leaving 9 bases between them. CDR3 in DNA: TGTGCCAGCATGATGAGCGATCAGCCCCAGCATTTT. Its protein is CASMMSDQPQHF.

The gene calls are TRBV6-2 or TRBV6-3 and TRBJ2-5; the match to TRBD1 covers 7 bases. Germline trimming cut 2 bases from V and 4 bases from J; bases unmatched to any gene: 10. Germline assignment: CDR1 MNHEY and CDR2 SVGEGT. This CDR3 contains 16 residues. The CDR3 DNA follows: TGTGCCAGCAGTTACCCACAGGGGCCGACGGGAGAGACCCAGTACTTC. Translating gives CASSYPQGPTGETQYF.

This clone was seen a few times. The gene calls are TRBV27 and TRBJ1-1; 10 bases line up with TRBD1. Germline V gene lookup returns CDR1 MNHEY and CDR2 SMNVEV (reference sequence). This CDR3 is 14 amino acids long. After removal of 8 bases from V and 2 bases from J, the junction contained 5 bases not matched to a gene. The CDR3 protein is CASYDRGRNTEAFF. The CDR3 DNA is TGTGCCAGCTATGACAGGGGGCGCAACACTGAAGCTTTCTTT.

The chain combines TRBV28 with TRBJ1-1; D is unclear. Germline CDR1 is MDHEN and CDR2 is SYDVKM. This CDR3 comprises 15 residues. The V end lost 5 bases, the J end lost 8 bases, and 21 bases lay between the germline ends. The CDR3 loop reads CASSRDNTLIWEAFF. CDR3 coding DNA: TGTGCCAGCAGTCGAGACAACACCTTGATTTGGGAAGCTTTCTTT.